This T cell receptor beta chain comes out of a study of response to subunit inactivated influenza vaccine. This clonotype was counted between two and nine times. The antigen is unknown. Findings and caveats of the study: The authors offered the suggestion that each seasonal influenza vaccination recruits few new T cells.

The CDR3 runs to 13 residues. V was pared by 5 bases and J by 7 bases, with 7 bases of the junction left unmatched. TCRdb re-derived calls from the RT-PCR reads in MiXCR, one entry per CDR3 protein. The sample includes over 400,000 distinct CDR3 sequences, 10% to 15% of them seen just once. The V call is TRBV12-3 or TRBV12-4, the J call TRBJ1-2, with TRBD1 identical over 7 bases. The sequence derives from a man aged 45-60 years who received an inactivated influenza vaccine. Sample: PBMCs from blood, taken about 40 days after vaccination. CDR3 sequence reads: CASSPRQGAGYTF. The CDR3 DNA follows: TGTGCCAGCAGTCCCCGACAGGGAGCTGGCTACACCTTC.